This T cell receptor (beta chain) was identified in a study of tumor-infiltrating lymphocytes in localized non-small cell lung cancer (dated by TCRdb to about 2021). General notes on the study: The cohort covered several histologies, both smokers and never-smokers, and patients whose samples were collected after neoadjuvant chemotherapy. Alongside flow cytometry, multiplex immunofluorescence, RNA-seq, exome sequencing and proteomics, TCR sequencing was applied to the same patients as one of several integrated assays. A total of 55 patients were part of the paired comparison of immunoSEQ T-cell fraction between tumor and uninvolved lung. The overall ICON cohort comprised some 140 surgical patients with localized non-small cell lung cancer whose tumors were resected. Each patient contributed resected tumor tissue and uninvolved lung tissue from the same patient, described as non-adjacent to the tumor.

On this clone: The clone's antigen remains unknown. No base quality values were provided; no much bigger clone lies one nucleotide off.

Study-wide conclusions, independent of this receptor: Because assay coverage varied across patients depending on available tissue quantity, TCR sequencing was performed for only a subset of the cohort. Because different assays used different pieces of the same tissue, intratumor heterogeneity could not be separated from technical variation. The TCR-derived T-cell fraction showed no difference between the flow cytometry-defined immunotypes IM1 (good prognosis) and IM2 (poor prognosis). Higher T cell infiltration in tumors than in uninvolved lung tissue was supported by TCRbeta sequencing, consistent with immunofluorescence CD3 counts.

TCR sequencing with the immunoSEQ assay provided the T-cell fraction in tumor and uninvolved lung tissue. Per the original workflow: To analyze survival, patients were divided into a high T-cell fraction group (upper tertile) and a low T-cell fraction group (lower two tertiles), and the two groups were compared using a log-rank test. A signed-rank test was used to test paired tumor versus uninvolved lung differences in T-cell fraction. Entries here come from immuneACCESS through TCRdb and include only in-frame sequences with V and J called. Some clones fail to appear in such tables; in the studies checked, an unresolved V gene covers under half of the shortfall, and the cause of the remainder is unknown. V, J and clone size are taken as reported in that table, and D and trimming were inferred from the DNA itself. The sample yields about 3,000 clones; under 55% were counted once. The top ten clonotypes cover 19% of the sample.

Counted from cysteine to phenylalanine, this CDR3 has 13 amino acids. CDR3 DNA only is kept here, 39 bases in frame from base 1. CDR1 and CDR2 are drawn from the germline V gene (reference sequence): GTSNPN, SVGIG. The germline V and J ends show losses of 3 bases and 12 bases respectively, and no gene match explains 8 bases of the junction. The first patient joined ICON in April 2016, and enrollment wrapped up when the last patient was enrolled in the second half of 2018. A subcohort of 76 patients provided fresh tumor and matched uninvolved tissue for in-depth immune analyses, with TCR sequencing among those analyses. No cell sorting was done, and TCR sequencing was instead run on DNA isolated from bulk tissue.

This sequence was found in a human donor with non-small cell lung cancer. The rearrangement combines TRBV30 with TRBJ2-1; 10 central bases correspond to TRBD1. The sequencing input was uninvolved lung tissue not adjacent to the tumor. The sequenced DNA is TGTGCCTGGAGGATGCCGGGACAGGGGACGCAGTTCTTC. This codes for CAWRMPGQGTQFF.